These 31 T cell receptor beta chains originate from one sample sequenced in a study of cytomegalovirus exposure and HLA in healthy donors. This PCR relied on a set of 60 Vbeta primers and 13 Jbeta primers. The table came from immunoSEQ multiplex PCR; TCRdb's copy has only in-frame clones and leaves some out. The sample has 150,000 to 200,000 clones, 75% to 85% seen once. Material for sequencing was PBMCs. All receptors come from a woman in her late teens or twenties in good health and CMV-seropositive.

The chain employs TRBV10-3 and TRBJ2-3, with 9 bases lining up with TRBD2. In germline, CDR1 is ENHRY, CDR2 SYGVKD. CDR3 length: 14 amino acids. Trimming removed 10 bases from V and 3 bases from J; junction bases left unmatched: 8. Here the CDR3 reads CATQRGAGTDTQYF. CDR3 nucleotides: TGTGCCACCCAGCGGGGGGCGGGAACAGATACGCAGTATTTT.

The genes are TRBV5-1 and TRBJ2-5; D is perhaps TRBD1 (7 bases). Trimming took 4 bases from V and 1 from J, leaving 11 bases between them. CDR3 length equals 14 residues. Germline assignment: CDR1 SGHRS and CDR2 YFSETQ. The CDR3 loop is CASSGGTVQETQYF. For the CDR3, the DNA is TGCGCCAGCAGCGGGGGGACAGTCCAAGAGACCCAGTACTTC.

This rearrangement joins TRBV19 to TRBJ1-3; D call uncertain. Deletions cut 3 bases from V and 0 bases from J, with 9 bases between. This CDR3 contains 15 residues. Germline V lookup: CDR1 LNHDA, CDR2 SQIVND (reference sequence). The CDR3 nucleotides are TGTGCCAGTAGTATCGGCGGCAACTCTGGAAACACCATATATTTT. Translation gives CASSIGGNSGNTIYF.

V usage is TRBV6-5 and J usage is TRBJ1-5; 9 bases are shared with TRBD1. Trimming removed 5 bases from V and 4 bases from J; junction bases left unmatched: 6. The CDR3 length is 15 residues. CDR1 and CDR2 (germline): MNHEY, SVGAGI. The CDR3 DNA sequence: TGTGCCAGCAGTCCCGGGACAGGGCTGAATCAGCCCCAGCATTTT. This gives the protein CASSPGTGLNQPQHF.

The chain couples TRBV30 to TRBJ1-3; 8 bases match TRBD1. V trimming: 5 bases; J trimming: 4 bases; junction bases outside the gene matches: 4. This CDR3 has 13 amino acids. The germline CDR1 and CDR2 sequences are GTSNPN and SVGIG (reference sequence). CDR3 region: CAWGRGQGNTIYF. CDR3 sequence (DNA): TGTGCCTGGGGCAGGGGGCAAGGAAACACCATATATTTT.

J is TRBJ1-5 and V is TRBV6-1; D remains unclear. V lost 0 bases and J 0 bases, leaving 9 bases between the germline ends. CDR3 length: 16 amino acids. Germline CDR1 and CDR2: MNHNS and SASEGT. CDR3 coding DNA: TGTGCCAGCAGTGAAGCTGCCGAGTATAGCAATCAGCCCCAGCATTTT. Translation: CASSEAAEYSNQPQHF.

This clone was found a few times. The rearrangement links TRBV9 to TRBJ1-3; 8 nucleotides match TRBD1. V shed 0 bases, J shed 8 bases, and the junction held 4 bases outside the gene matches. The germline CDR1 and CDR2 sequences are SGDLS and YYNGEE. The CDR3 has 14 residues. The chain's CDR3 is CASSVAGQGDTIYF. CDR3 coding DNA: TGTGCCAGCAGCGTAGCTGGACAGGGAGACACCATATATTTT.

V and J are TRBV30 and TRBJ1-2; TRBD1 might be the D (6 bases). Germline V CDR1 and CDR2: GTSNPN, SVGIG (reference sequence). V lost 3 bases and J 7 bases, leaving 18 bases between the germline ends. This CDR3 spans 14 amino acids. The CDR3 loop is CAWREVNRDGGYTF. DNA for the CDR3: TGTGCCTGGAGGGAAGTCAACAGGGATGGTGGCTACACCTTC. Combining the CDR3 with reference TRBV30 and TRBJ1-2 gives the whole variable domain SQTIHQWPATLVQPVGSPLSLECTVEGTSNPNLYWYRQAAGRGLQLLFYSVGIGQISSEVPQNLSASRPQDRQFILSSKKLLLSDSGFYLCAWREVNRDGGYTFGSGTRLTVV.

The rearrangement joins TRBV30 to TRBJ1-3; no reliable D call. Germline values: CDR1 GTSNPN, CDR2 SVGIG (reference sequence). The CDR3 runs to 13 residues. Trimming left V 4 bases short and J 4 bases short, with 11 bases between. CDR3 sequence reads: CAWTEMIGNTIYF. CDR3 DNA sequence: TGTGCCTGGACGGAGATGATCGGAAACACCATATATTTT.

The rearrangement uses TRBV19 and TRBJ1-5; D might be TRBD1 (6 bases). This CDR3 has 13 residues. The V end was cut by 8 bases, the J end by 4 bases, with 12 bases between. Germline lookup yields CDR1 LNHDA and CDR2 SQIVND (reference sequence). The CDR3 sequence: CASGQGPNQPQHF. CDR3 bases: TGTGCCAGTGGCCAGGGGCCAAATCAGCCCCAGCATTTT.

This chain uses TRBV19 with TRBJ1-3; 8 bases line up with TRBD1. Trimming took 7 bases from V and 0 from J; bases not matched to a gene: 5. In germline, CDR1 is LNHDA, CDR2 SQIVND (reference sequence). The CDR3 spans 15 residues. CDR3 amino acids: CASIRTGSSGNTIYF. CDR3 coding DNA: TGTGCCAGTATCCGGACAGGGAGCTCTGGAAACACCATATATTTT. Based on the CDR3 plus reference TRBV19 and TRBJ1-3, the full variable domain is DGGITQSPKYLFRKEGQNVTLSCEQNLNHDAMYWYRQDPGQGLRLIYYSQIVNDFQKGDIAEGYSVSREKKESFPLTVTSAQKNPTAFYLCASIRTGSSGNTIYFGEGSWLTVV.

This sequence joins TRBV5-6 and TRBJ2-7; 9 nucleotides line up with TRBD2. CDR1 and CDR2 (germline): SGHDT, YYEEEE. The CDR3 runs to 16 residues. V dropped 2 bases and J dropped 6; count of bases not matched to a gene: 12. The CDR3 DNA is TGTGCCAGCAGCTTCATAGACCCAGCGGGGGGTGGCGAGCAGTACTTC. The encoded protein is CASSFIDPAGGGEQYF.

This sequence joins TRBV19 and TRBJ1-2; 11 bases are shared with TRBD1. The CDR3 runs 17 residues. V lost 5 bases to trimming and J lost 3 bases; unmatched junction nucleotides: 11. Germline V CDR1 and CDR2: LNHDA, SQIVND (reference sequence). This CDR3 reads CASSPDGTGGEHYGYTF. DNA of the CDR3: TGTGCCAGTAGTCCTGATGGGACAGGGGGTGAACACTATGGCTACACCTTC. The variable domain in full, with the rest retrieved from reference TRBV19 and TRBJ1-2, is DGGITQSPKYLFRKEGQNVTLSCEQNLNHDAMYWYRQDPGQGLRLIYYSQIVNDFQKGDIAEGYSVSREKKESFPLTVTSAQKNPTAFYLCASSPDGTGGEHYGYTFGSGTRLTVV.

The chain is built from TRBV19 and TRBJ2-2, with no clear D. Trimming took off 8 bases at V and 1 base at J, with 14 bases between the two ends. The CDR3 is 15 residues long. Germline V gene lookup returns CDR1 LNHDA and CDR2 SQIVND (reference sequence). The CDR3 loop is CASGLGGRNTGELFF. The CDR3 DNA reads as TGTGCCAGTGGGCTCGGTGGCCGGAACACCGGGGAGCTGTTTTTT.

This chain joins TRBV12-5 and TRBJ2-5; D remains ambiguous. V lost 2 bases, J lost 3 bases, and 16 bases lay in between. This CDR3 region has 16 residues. The germline CDR1 and CDR2 sequences are LGHNT and FRNRAP. This chain's CDR3 is CASGLRRIQQKETQYF. CDR3 bases: TGTGCTAGTGGTTTGCGCCGGATACAGCAAAAAGAGACCCAGTACTTC.

This chain connects TRBV6-6 to TRBJ2-5, with D perhaps TRBD2 (5 bases). V lost 6 bases, J lost 1 base, and 9 bases lay in between. This CDR3 is built from 13 residues. Germline V CDR1 and CDR2: MNHNY, SVGAGI (reference sequence). CDR3 bases: TGTGCCAGCAGCCGTCGGGGCCAAGAGACCCAGTACTTC. This codes for CASSRRGQETQYF.

The gene calls are TRBV27 and TRBJ2-5, with 7 bases matching TRBD1. Germline CDR1 reads MNHEY; CDR2 reads SMNVEV (reference sequence). The CDR3 sequence is 14 residues long. The V and J ends lost 5 bases and 5 bases, in that order; junction bases with no gene match: 8. The CDR3 here is CASSRAGGQETQYF. The CDR3 DNA is TGTGCCAGCAGTAGGGCAGGGGGTCAGGAGACCCAGTACTTC.

The rearrangement joins TRBV28 to TRBJ1-1, with 8 bases that match TRBD1. Germline CDR1 and CDR2: MDHEN and SYDVKM. This CDR3 has 13 residues. Unmatched junction bases numbered 8, after V lost 4 bases and J lost 10 bases. CDR3 sequence: CASSWPGGALAFF. The DNA for the CDR3 is TGTGCCAGCAGTTGGCCAGGGGGCGCCTTAGCTTTCTTT.

This clone showed up just a few times. The chain uses TRBV6-1 and TRBJ2-5; D is unresolved. Trimming shortened V by 7 bases and J by 1 base, and 16 bases separated the two germline ends. Germline loops: CDR1 MNHNS, CDR2 SASEGT. The CDR3 has 15 amino acids. As DNA, the CDR3 is TGTGCCAGCACCCTGACGATGACTCCCCAAGAGACCCAGTACTTC. Translated, it gives CASTLTMTPQETQYF.

A note on this clone: The junction departs from germline at one end; a sequencing error may be responsible. The CDR3 loop is CASSLAVRAKNSQYF. Here the CDR3 DNA reads TGTGCCAGCAGTTTAGCAGTCAGAGCCAAAAACAGTCAGTACTTC. The chain links TRBV28 to TRBJ2-4; D gene unclear. Germline CDR1 MDHEN, CDR2 SYDVKM. The CDR3 runs 15 residues.

The chain combines TRBV23-1 with TRBJ2-7; D is possibly TRBD1 (6 bases). TRBV23-1 is known as an ORF, though its function is uncertain. The CDR3 is 14 amino acids. V was clipped by 1 base and J by 3 bases, with 10 bases between them. CDR3 nucleotide sequence: TGCGCCAGCAGTCAATTAAGGGGACACTACGAGCAGTACGTC. Its translation is CASSQLRGHYEQYV.

J is TRBJ2-5 and V is TRBV11-2; D unresolved. V was shortened by 1 base and J by 3 bases, with 9 bases between the two germline ends. Per germline, CDR1 SGHAT and CDR2 FQNNGV. The CDR3 extends over 14 amino acids. The CDR3 loop is CASSLGPAKETQYF. DNA for the CDR3: TGTGCCAGCAGCTTAGGACCAGCGAAAGAGACCCAGTACTTC.

Concerning this clone: Within the sample, other DNA sequences also encode this same CDR3. The chain couples TRBV7-3 to TRBJ2-3; 10 bases agree with TRBD1. CDR3 size: 14 residues. J gave up 4 bases and V 3 bases, and 1 base lay outside the gene matches. CDR1 is SGHTA, CDR2 FQGTGA, per germline. In DNA form, the CDR3 reads TGTGCCAGCAGCTTGGGGACAGGGGCAGATACGCAGTATTTT. Its protein is CASSLGTGADTQYF.

V gene TRBV5-1 combines with J gene TRBJ2-3; D perhaps matches TRBD2 (6 bases). V was shortened by 6 bases and J by 2 bases, with 13 bases between the two germline ends. Germline CDR1 reads SGHRS; CDR2 reads YFSETQ. There are 14 residues in the CDR3. As DNA, the CDR3 is TGCGCCAGCACCCTCGGGAGAAACACAGATACGCAGTATTTT. It codes for CASTLGRNTDTQYF. The variable domain in full, with the rest retrieved from reference TRBV5-1 and TRBJ2-3, is KAGVTQTPRYLIKTRGQQVTLSCSPISGHRSVSWYQQTPGQGLQFLFEYFSETQRNKGNFPGRFSGRQFSNSRSEMNVSTLELGDSALYLCASTLGRNTDTQYFGPGTRLTVL.

This clone was observed a single time. This chain connects TRBV11-3 to TRBJ1-1; 7 nucleotides line up with TRBD1. Trimming removed 5 bases from V and 5 bases from J; junction bases left unmatched: 5. Germline loops: CDR1 SGHNT, CDR2 YENEEA. The CDR3 extends over 13 amino acids. The CDR3 DNA reads TGTGCCAGCAGCAGGGGGCGCAGGACTGAAGCTTTCTTT. The encoded protein is CASSRGRRTEAFF. The full variable domain, in which reference TRBV11-3 and TRBJ1-1 provide the parts outside the CDR3, is EAGVVQSPRYKIIEKKQPVAFWCNPISGHNTLYWYLQNLGQGPELLIRYENEEAVDDSQLPKDRFSAERLKGVDSTLKIQPAELGDSAVYLCASSRGRRTEAFFGQGTRLTVV.

The sample holds a few counts of this clone. V gene TRBV7-6 combines with J gene TRBJ2-1, with D possibly being TRBD1 (5 bases). V was shortened by 3 bases and J by 8 bases, with 14 bases between the two germline ends. Per germline, CDR1 SGHVS and CDR2 FNYEAQ. CDR3 size: 14 residues. The CDR3 sequence: CASSFRSGFDEQFF. DNA for the CDR3: TGTGCCAGCAGCTTTAGGTCAGGGTTCGATGAGCAGTTCTTC.

In this sample, this clone turned up once. The chain employs TRBV30 and TRBJ2-3, with a tentative D call TRBD2 (6 bases). Germline lookup yields CDR1 GTSNPN and CDR2 SVGIG (reference sequence). This CDR3 has 13 residues. V was trimmed by 3 bases and J by 0 bases, leaving 7 bases between them. CDR3 sequence (DNA): TGTGCCTGGAGGCGGGGCAGCACAGATACGCAGTATTTT. It codes for CAWRRGSTDTQYF.

The rearrangement links TRBV5-4 to TRBJ1-2, with 11 positions matching TRBD1. The CDR3 consists of 15 residues. J gave up 1 base and V 5 bases, and 4 bases lay outside the gene matches. CDR1 is SGHNT and CDR2 is YYREEE in the germline V gene (reference sequence). CDR3 in amino acids: CASRRTGGRNYGYTF. CDR3 DNA sequence: TGTGCCAGCAGACGGACAGGGGGCCGTAACTATGGCTACACCTTC.

The gene calls are TRBV30 and TRBJ1-2; no clear D. Germline V lookup: CDR1 GTSNPN, CDR2 SVGIG (reference sequence). The CDR3 loop spans 11 amino acids. Deletions cut 3 bases from V and 5 bases from J, with 7 bases between. The CDR3 DNA reads as TGTGCCTGGAGCGCGATGTATGGCTACACCTTC. Amino acids: CAWSAMYGYTF.

The rearrangement uses TRBV5-1 and TRBJ1-1; tentative D call: TRBD1 (5 bases). The length of the CDR3 is 13 residues. Germline V gene sequence: CDR1 SGHRS, CDR2 YFSETQ. V dropped 7 bases and J dropped 5 bases, with 15 bases sitting between them. The CDR3 bases are TGCGCCAGCGGTCTATGGGGGGGGACTGAAGCTTTCTTT. Its translation: CASGLWGGTEAFF.

The chain has TRBV5-6 and TRBJ2-3; 8 bases map to TRBD2. CDR3 length equals 18 residues. Trimming at V came to 3 bases and at J to 2 bases, leaving 14 bases not matched to a gene. Germline V gene lookup returns CDR1 SGHDT and CDR2 YYEEEE. CDR3 loop: CASSSDLAGGLLTDTQYF. The CDR3 region has the DNA TGTGCCAGCAGCTCCGATTTGGCGGGGGGACTACTCACAGATACGCAGTATTTT.